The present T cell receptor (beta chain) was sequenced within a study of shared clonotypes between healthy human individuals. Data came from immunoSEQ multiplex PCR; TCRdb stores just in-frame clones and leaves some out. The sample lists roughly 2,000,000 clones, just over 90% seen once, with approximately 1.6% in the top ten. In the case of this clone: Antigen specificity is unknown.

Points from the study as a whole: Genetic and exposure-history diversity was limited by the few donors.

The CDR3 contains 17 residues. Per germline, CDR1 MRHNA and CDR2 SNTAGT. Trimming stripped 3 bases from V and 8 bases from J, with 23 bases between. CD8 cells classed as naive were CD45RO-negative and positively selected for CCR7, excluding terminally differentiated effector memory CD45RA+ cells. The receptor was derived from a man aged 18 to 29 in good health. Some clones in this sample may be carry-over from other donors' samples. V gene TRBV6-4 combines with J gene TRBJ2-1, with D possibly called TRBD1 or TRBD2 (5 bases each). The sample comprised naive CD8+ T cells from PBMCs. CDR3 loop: CASSEFGFGDERDEQFF. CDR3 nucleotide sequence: TGTGCCAGCAGTGAATTCGGATTTGGGGACGAACGCGATGAGCAGTTCTTC.